A selection of T cell receptor beta chains follows, all from one sample in a study of T cell changes during pregnancy in multiple sclerosis. Sequencing used immunoSEQ multiplex PCR; TCRdb keeps in-frame clones, though not all of them. The sample shows roughly 38,000 clones, approximately 90% of them seen only once. This specimen was CD4+ T cells from peripheral blood mononuclear cells, taken in the second trimester of pregnancy. These receptors all come from a female donor in good health, enrolled as a control in a pregnancy study. Each CDR3 is given without its conserved first and last residue. Each record gives: D gene, V gene, clone size, J gene, CDR3 protein. D genes are given only for firm matches. Size tells how often a clone was seen (once, few, many) or the class of an expanded clone, and some rows leave it out.

d_call: TRBD1
v_call: TRBV4-3
clone_size: NA
j_call: TRBJ1-1
cdr3_aa: ASSRRQGAGDTEAF

d_call: TRBD2
v_call: TRBV10-2
clone_size: NA
j_call: TRBJ2-7
cdr3_aa: ASSFSGGAVSEQY

d_call: NA
v_call: TRBV7-9
clone_size: few
j_call: TRBJ1-5
cdr3_aa: ASSLAQSQPQH

d_call: NA
v_call: TRBV6-1
clone_size: NA
j_call: TRBJ1-2
cdr3_aa: ASTDPDRGGYT

d_call: NA
v_call: TRBV5-1
clone_size: NA
j_call: TRBJ2-1
cdr3_aa: ASSFNRVGNEQF

d_call: TRBD1
v_call: TRBV28
clone_size: NA
j_call: TRBJ1-1
cdr3_aa: VSSIPNAQGAGWNTEAF

d_call: TRBD2
v_call: TRBV4-3
clone_size: NA
j_call: TRBJ2-1
cdr3_aa: ASSQDSGTSGGAKASYNEQF

d_call: TRBD1
v_call: TRBV7-2
clone_size: NA
j_call: TRBJ2-7
cdr3_aa: ASSLLPQGTGLFPY

d_call: TRBD2
v_call: TRBV10-3
clone_size: NA
j_call: TRBJ2-1
cdr3_aa: AISDPGGASNEQF

d_call: NA
v_call: TRBV7-2
clone_size: NA
j_call: TRBJ1-2
cdr3_aa: ASTTTGPDGYT

d_call: TRBD2
v_call: TRBV7-3
clone_size: NA
j_call: TRBJ2-3
cdr3_aa: ASSSGLAGGPPDTQY

d_call: TRBD1
v_call: TRBV29-1
clone_size: NA
j_call: TRBJ1-1
cdr3_aa: SVENEGADTEAF

d_call: NA
v_call: TRBV9
clone_size: NA
j_call: TRBJ2-3
cdr3_aa: ASSVMVGGPDTQY

d_call: TRBD1
v_call: TRBV6-5
clone_size: NA
j_call: TRBJ1-5
cdr3_aa: ASRGTGNQPQH

d_call: NA
v_call: TRBV7-9
clone_size: NA
j_call: TRBJ1-3
cdr3_aa: ASSFAMGASGNTIY

d_call: NA
v_call: TRBV18
clone_size: NA
j_call: TRBJ2-1
cdr3_aa: ASSLSSGYNEQF

d_call: TRBD1
v_call: TRBV7-2
clone_size: NA
j_call: TRBJ2-7
cdr3_aa: ASSTGTVVYEQY

d_call: NA
v_call: TRBV7-9
clone_size: NA
j_call: TRBJ1-3
cdr3_aa: ASSLVTLRDFVGNTIY

d_call: NA
v_call: TRBV6-5
clone_size: NA
j_call: TRBJ2-7
cdr3_aa: ASSYSGDEQY

d_call: NA
v_call: TRBV5-4
clone_size: NA
j_call: TRBJ1-6
cdr3_aa: ASSSRAEGNSPLH

d_call: NA
v_call: TRBV5-4
clone_size: NA
j_call: TRBJ1-3
cdr3_aa: ASSSQGAGNTIY

d_call: NA
v_call: TRBV30
clone_size: NA
j_call: TRBJ1-1
cdr3_aa: AWSYSANTEAF

d_call: TRBD1
v_call: TRBV7-2
clone_size: NA
j_call: TRBJ1-6
cdr3_aa: ASSLEGQNSPLH

d_call: NA
v_call: TRBV5-1
clone_size: NA
j_call: TRBJ1-1
cdr3_aa: ASSQDRNTEAF

d_call: NA
v_call: TRBV7-2
clone_size: once
j_call: TRBJ1-2
cdr3_aa: ASSSDTYSYGYT

d_call: TRBD2
v_call: TRBV5-4
clone_size: NA
j_call: TRBJ2-1
cdr3_aa: ASSLYSGGEVEQF

d_call: NA
v_call: TRBV5-1
clone_size: NA
j_call: TRBJ1-5
cdr3_aa: ASSPSGGQPQH

d_call: NA
v_call: TRBV7-6
clone_size: NA
j_call: TRBJ1-1
cdr3_aa: ASSPTGQTPNTEAF

d_call: NA
v_call: TRBV6-1
clone_size: NA
j_call: TRBJ2-7
cdr3_aa: ASGKTGGHYEQY

d_call: NA
v_call: TRBV18
clone_size: NA
j_call: TRBJ2-7
cdr3_aa: ASSPLTGSTYEQY

d_call: NA
v_call: TRBV18
clone_size: NA
j_call: TRBJ1-4
cdr3_aa: ASSPPSGMDEKLF

d_call: NA
v_call: TRBV30
clone_size: NA
j_call: TRBJ2-3
cdr3_aa: AWSSSSDTQY

d_call: TRBD2
v_call: TRBV5-6
clone_size: NA
j_call: TRBJ2-3
cdr3_aa: ASRLGGGAADTQY

d_call: TRBD1
v_call: TRBV19
clone_size: NA
j_call: TRBJ1-1
cdr3_aa: ASSPKWAGGRLGAF

d_call: NA
v_call: TRBV6-1
clone_size: NA
j_call: TRBJ1-6
cdr3_aa: ASSEEVSWIYNSPLH

d_call: TRBD2
v_call: TRBV27
clone_size: once
j_call: TRBJ2-2
cdr3_aa: ASSLGGGLITGELF

d_call: TRBD1
v_call: TRBV10-3
clone_size: NA
j_call: TRBJ1-2
cdr3_aa: ATHRTGGGYT

d_call: NA
v_call: TRBV7-9
clone_size: NA
j_call: TRBJ2-1
cdr3_aa: ASSLRQGDEQF

d_call: TRBD1
v_call: TRBV27
clone_size: NA
j_call: TRBJ1-5
cdr3_aa: ASSQTGGNQPQH

d_call: TRBD1
v_call: TRBV5-1
clone_size: NA
j_call: TRBJ1-2
cdr3_aa: ASSSGQMLTNYGYT

d_call: TRBD1
v_call: TRBV2
clone_size: NA
j_call: TRBJ1-5
cdr3_aa: ASSPQGGNQPQH

d_call: TRBD2
v_call: TRBV7-6
clone_size: NA
j_call: TRBJ2-2
cdr3_aa: ASSLYRGGENTGELF